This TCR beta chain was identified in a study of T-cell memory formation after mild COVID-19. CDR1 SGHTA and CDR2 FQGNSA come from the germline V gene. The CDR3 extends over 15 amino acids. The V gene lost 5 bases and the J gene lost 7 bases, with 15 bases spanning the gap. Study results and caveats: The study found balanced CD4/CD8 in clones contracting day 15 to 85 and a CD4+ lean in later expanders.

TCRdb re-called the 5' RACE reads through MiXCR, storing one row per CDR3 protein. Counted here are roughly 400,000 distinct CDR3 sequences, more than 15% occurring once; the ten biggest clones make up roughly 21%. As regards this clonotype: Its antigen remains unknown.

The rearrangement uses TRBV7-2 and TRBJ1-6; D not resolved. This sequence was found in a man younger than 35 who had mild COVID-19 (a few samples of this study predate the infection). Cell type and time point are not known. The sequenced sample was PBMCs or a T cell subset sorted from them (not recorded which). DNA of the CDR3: TGTGCCAGCAGCCCTCTCGTAGTTAGCAATTCACCCCTCCACTTT. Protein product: CASSPLVVSNSPLHF.